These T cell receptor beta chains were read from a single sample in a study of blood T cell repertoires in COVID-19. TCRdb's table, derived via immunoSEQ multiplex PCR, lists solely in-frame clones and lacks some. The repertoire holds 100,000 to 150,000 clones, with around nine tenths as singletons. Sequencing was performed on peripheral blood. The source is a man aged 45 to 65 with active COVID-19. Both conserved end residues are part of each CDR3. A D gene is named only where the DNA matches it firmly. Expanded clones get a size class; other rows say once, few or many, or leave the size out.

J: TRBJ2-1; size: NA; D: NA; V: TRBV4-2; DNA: TGTGCCAGCAGCCAAGAGGGCGACCCGTACAATGAGCAGTTCTTC; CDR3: CASSQEGDPYNEQFF
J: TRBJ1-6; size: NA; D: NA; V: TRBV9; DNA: TGTGCCAGCAGCGTAGGGAGCCGGGGTCCTCCTAATTCACCCCTCCACTTT; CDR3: CASSVGSRGPPNSPLHF
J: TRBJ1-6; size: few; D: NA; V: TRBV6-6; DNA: TGTGCCAGCAGTTACGGTACGCCACAGAATTCACCCCTCCACTTT; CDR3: CASSYGTPQNSPLHF
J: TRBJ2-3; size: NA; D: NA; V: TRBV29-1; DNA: TGCAGCGTTCAAAGCGGCGGCACAGATACGCAGTATTTT; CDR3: CSVQSGGTDTQYF
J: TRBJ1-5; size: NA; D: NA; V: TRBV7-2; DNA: TGTGCCAGCAGCTTGACCGCGGTGAGGCAGCCCCAGCATTTT; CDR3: CASSLTAVRQPQHF
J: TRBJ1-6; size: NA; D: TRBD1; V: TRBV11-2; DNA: TGTGCCAGCAGCCCCGGGACAGGGGGTTCACCCCTCCACTTT; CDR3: CASSPGTGGSPLHF
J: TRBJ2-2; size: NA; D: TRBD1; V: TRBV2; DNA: TGTGCCAGCTTAGGACAGGGGTCCCTAGCGACCGGGGAGCTGTTTTTT; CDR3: CASLGQGSLATGELFF
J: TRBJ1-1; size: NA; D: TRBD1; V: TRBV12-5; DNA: TGTGCTAGTGGGAAGACAGGGCTCACTGAAGCTTTCTTT; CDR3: CASGKTGLTEAFF
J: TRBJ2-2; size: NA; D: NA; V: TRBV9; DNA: TGTGCCAGCAGCCCCCGGACAGAGAACACCGGGGAGCTGTTTTTT; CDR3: CASSPRTENTGELFF
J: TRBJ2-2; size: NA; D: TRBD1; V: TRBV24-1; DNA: TGTGCCACCAGTGACCCGGGACAGGGAGGTTTTGCCGGGGAGCTGTTTTTT; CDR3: CATSDPGQGGFAGELFF
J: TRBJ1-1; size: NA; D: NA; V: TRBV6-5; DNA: TGTGCCAGCAGTTACGAAGGGGGGAACACTGAAGCTTTCTTT; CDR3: CASSYEGGNTEAFF
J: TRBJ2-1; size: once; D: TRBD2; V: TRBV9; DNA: TGTGCCAGCAGCGTAGTAGGCGGGGGTAGGGGTGAGCAGTTCTTC; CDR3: CASSVVGGGRGEQFF
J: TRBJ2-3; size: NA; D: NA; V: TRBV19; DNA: TGTGCCAGTAGTACCCAGGGGAGCACAGATACGCAGTATTTT; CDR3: CASSTQGSTDTQYF
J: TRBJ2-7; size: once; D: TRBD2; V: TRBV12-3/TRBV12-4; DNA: TGTGCCAGCAGGACTAGCGGCTCCTACGAGCAGTACTTC; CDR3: CASRTSGSYEQYF
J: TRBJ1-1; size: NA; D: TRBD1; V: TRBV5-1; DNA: TGCGCCAGCAGCAGGGGACAGGTGGGACCAGCTGAAGCTTTCTTT; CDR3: CASSRGQVGPAEAFF
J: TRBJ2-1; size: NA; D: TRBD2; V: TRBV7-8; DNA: TGTGCCAGCAGCGCCCTAGCGGGATCCTACAATGAGCAGTTCTTC; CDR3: CASSALAGSYNEQFF
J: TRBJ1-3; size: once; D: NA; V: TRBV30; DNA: TGTGCCTGGAGGGGTCGGTTGGGGGCGGATGGAAACACCATATATTTT; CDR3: CAWRGRLGADGNTIYF
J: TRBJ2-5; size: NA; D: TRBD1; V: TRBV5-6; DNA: TGTGCCAGCAGCTTCCGGACCCCCGGGACAGGGAAGGGGACCCAGTACTTC; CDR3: CASSFRTPGTGKGTQYF
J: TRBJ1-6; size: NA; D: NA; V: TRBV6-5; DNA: TGTGCCAGCAGTTTCGACAGGTCCCTTAATTCACCCCTCCACTTT; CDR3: CASSFDRSLNSPLHF
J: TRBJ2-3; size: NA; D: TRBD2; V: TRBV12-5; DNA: TGTGCTAGTGGTTCGGGGGAGGGGCGCGGGGTAGATACGCAGTATTTT; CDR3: CASGSGEGRGVDTQYF
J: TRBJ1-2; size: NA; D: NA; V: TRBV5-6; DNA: TGTGCCAGCAGCCAACGACAGGCGTCTCATGGCTACACCTTC; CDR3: CASSQRQASHGYTF
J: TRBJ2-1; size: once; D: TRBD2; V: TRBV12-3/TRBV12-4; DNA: TGTGCCAGCAGACCAATAGCGGGGGGTGAGCAGTTCTTC; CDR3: CASRPIAGGEQFF
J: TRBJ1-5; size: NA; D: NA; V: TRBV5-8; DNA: TGTGCCAGCAGCCCCTTCAATCAGCCCCAGCATTTT; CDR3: CASSPFNQPQHF
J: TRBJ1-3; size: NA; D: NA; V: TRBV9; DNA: TGTGCCAGCAGCGCTCTCGTGAGCTCTGGAAACACCATATATTTT; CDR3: CASSALVSSGNTIYF
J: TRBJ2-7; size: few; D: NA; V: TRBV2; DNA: TGTGCCAGCAGTGGTCCAGGGGGGTACGAGCAGTACTTC; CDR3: CASSGPGGYEQYF
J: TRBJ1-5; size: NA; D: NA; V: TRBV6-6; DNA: TGTGCCAGCAGTCCTCGTTTCGACTACCGAAGCAATCAGCCCCAGCATTTT; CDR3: CASSPRFDYRSNQPQHF